A single sample gave rise to the 26 T cell receptor beta chains below, sequenced in a study of shared clonotypes between healthy human individuals. TCRdb keeps only in-frame clones here, not all; method: immunoSEQ multiplex PCR. The table lists some 1 million clones, about 77% of them singletons. The sample taken for sequencing was memory CD4+ T cells sorted from blood. The sample's subset: CD45RA-negative fraction. All receptors come from a man aged 18 to 29 in good health.

This clone was observed at least ten times. Other DNA sequences of this sample code for an identical CDR3. V and J are TRBV9 and TRBJ2-2, with D perhaps matching TRBD1 or TRBD2 (5 bases each). CDR1 and CDR2 from the germline V gene are SGDLS and YYNGEE. The CDR3 is 15 amino acids. Trimming removed 3 bases from V and 3 bases from J, with 12 bases in between. CDR3 sequence (DNA): TGTGCCAGCAGCGCAGCTGGGGGATACACCGGGGAGCTGTTTTTT. This sequence encodes CASSAAGGYTGELFF.

This clone was detected ten times or more. V is TRBV19 and J is TRBJ2-7, with no clear D. There are 13 residues in the CDR3. Germline V gene data show CDR1 as LNHDA and CDR2 as SQIVND (reference sequence). V was clipped by 5 bases and J by 3 bases, with 11 bases between them. The CDR3 here is CASSPGIHYEQYF. For the CDR3, the DNA is TGTGCCAGTAGTCCCGGTATACACTACGAGCAGTACTTC.

The chain employs TRBV6-1 and TRBJ2-1, with D possibly matching TRBD1 (6 bases). The CDR3 runs 15 residues. The germline V and J ends were trimmed by 3 bases and 6 bases, with 15 bases remaining between them. Germline V lookup: CDR1 MNHNS, CDR2 SASEGT. The CDR3 spells CASSESQGFFNEQFF. CDR3 nucleotide sequence: TGTGCCAGCAGTGAGTCACAGGGCTTCTTCAATGAGCAGTTCTTC.

The rearrangement links TRBV5-4 to TRBJ2-1; the D gene is possibly TRBD2 (5 bases). Deletions cut 0 bases from V and 4 bases from J, with 17 bases between. The CDR3 loop spans 17 amino acids. Germline loops: CDR1 SGHNT, CDR2 YYREEE (reference sequence). The CDR3 spells CASSLGKSGGWYNEQFF. The CDR3 DNA follows: TGTGCCAGCAGCTTGGGAAAGTCAGGAGGTTGGTACAATGAGCAGTTCTTC.

This rearrangement joins TRBV11-2 to TRBJ2-3; D unresolved. Germline loops: CDR1 SGHAT, CDR2 FQNNGV. The CDR3 extends over 16 amino acids. V dropped 1 base and J dropped 2 bases, with 13 bases sitting between them. The CDR3 DNA reads TGTGCCAGCAGCTTAGGGGTGTGGGGATCCACAGATACGCAGTATTTT. This codes for CASSLGVWGSTDTQYF.

The V call is TRBV7-3, the J call TRBJ2-1, with D unresolved. The V gene's germline CDR1 is SGHTA and CDR2 FQGTGA. Trimming removed 2 bases at V and 7 bases at J, with 9 bases between. The CDR3 loop spans 13 amino acids. The CDR3 here is CASSLYVLNEQFF. The CDR3 DNA is TGTGCCAGCAGCTTATACGTTCTAAATGAGCAGTTCTTC.

This clone was seen only once. The chain carries TRBV7-2 and TRBJ1-5, with D possibly matching TRBD1 (5 bases). CDR3 size: 13 residues. V was pared by 5 bases and J by 7 bases, with 12 bases between. CDR1 and CDR2 (germline): SGHTA, FQGNSA. CDR3 in DNA: TGTGCCAGCAGCCCTCAATCAGGGCAGCCCCAGCATTTT. This gives the protein CASSPQSGQPQHF.

This clone was seen more than once but under ten times. The V gene is TRBV6-6, the J gene TRBJ2-5; 9 bases are shared with TRBD1. The CDR3 extends over 13 amino acids. The V gene's germline CDR1 is MNHNY and CDR2 SVGAGI (reference sequence). Trimming removed 5 bases from V and 4 bases from J; junction bases left unmatched: 2. CDR3 in amino acids: CASSGQGLETQYF. In nucleotides, the CDR3 is TGTGCCAGCAGTGGACAGGGGCTAGAGACCCAGTACTTC.

This CDR3 reads CASSSLGTGNEKLFF. CDR3 in DNA: TGCGCCAGCAGCTCCCTCGGGACAGGAAATGAAAAACTGTTTTTT. The chain recombines TRBV5-1 with TRBJ1-4; the match to TRBD1 covers 8 bases. This CDR3 is 15 amino acids long. J gave up 5 bases and V 3 bases, and 6 bases lay outside the gene matches. Germline V lookup: CDR1 SGHRS, CDR2 YFSETQ. Full variable domain (missing parts from reference TRBV5-1 and TRBJ1-4): KAGVTQTPRYLIKTRGQQVTLSCSPISGHRSVSWYQQTPGQGLQFLFEYFSETQRNKGNFPGRFSGRQFSNSRSEMNVSTLELGDSALYLCASSSLGTGNEKLFFGSGTQLSVL.

Comment on this clone: Within the sample, other DNA sequences also encode this same CDR3. This chain links TRBV18 with TRBJ2-3; unclear D gene. V was clipped by 1 base and J by 2 bases, with 10 bases between them. The CDR3 loop spans 15 amino acids. CDR1 is KGHSH, CDR2 LQKENI, per germline. The DNA of the CDR3 is TGTGCCAGCTCACCACAGGGTGGAAACACAGATACGCAGTATTTT. This encodes CASSPQGGNTDTQYF.

As to this clone: This likely reflects a read error, since a far larger clone is one base away. Distinct nucleotide sequences in the sample also encode this CDR3. The rearrangement links TRBV11-3 to TRBJ1-1; D remains ambiguous. The CDR3 is 12 residues long. Germline CDR1 and CDR2: SGHNT and YENEEA. The V end lost 1 base, the J end lost 3 bases, and 3 bases lay between the germline ends. CDR3: CASSLGDTEAFF. DNA of the CDR3: TGTGCCAGCAGCTTAGGGGACACTGAAGCTTTCTTT.

This clone was counted a single time. V and J are TRBV6-1 and TRBJ1-4; 7 nucleotides agree with TRBD1. The CDR3 length is 15 residues. V lost 3 bases to trimming and J lost 6 bases; unmatched junction nucleotides: 7. From germline, CDR1 is MNHNS and CDR2 SASEGT. The CDR3 DNA reads TGTGCCAGCAGTGACCGACAGGGAGGGTATGAAAAACTGTTTTTT. It codes for CASSDRQGGYEKLFF.

The chain couples TRBV9 to TRBJ1-1, with 9 bases lining up with TRBD1. The CDR3 loop spans 13 amino acids. V gave up 4 bases and J gave up 6 bases; unmatched junction bases: 4. Germline CDR1 reads SGDLS; CDR2 reads YYNGEE. In nucleotides, the CDR3 is TGTGCCAGCAGCACCTGGACAGGGGCTGAAGCTTTCTTT. It codes for CASSTWTGAEAFF.

A word on this clone: One base away lies a much larger clone, so this may be a sequencing read error. DNA of the CDR3: TGTGTCAGCAGTTACACAGGGGATTACGAGCAGTACTTC. This encodes CVSSYTGDYEQYF. The J gene is TRBJ2-7, the V gene TRBV6-6, with TRBD1 matching 7 bases. CDR1 and CDR2 (germline): MNHNY, SVGAGI (reference sequence). The CDR3 sequence is 13 residues long.

The chain is built from TRBV15 and TRBJ1-2; TRBD1 is a possible D gene (6 bases). The CDR3 has 14 residues. Germline CDR1 and CDR2: LNHNV and YYDKDF (reference sequence). V lost 5 bases, J lost 1 base, and 11 bases lay in between. CDR3 sequence reads: CATSGGQINYGYTF. In nucleotides, the CDR3 is TGTGCCACCAGCGGCGGACAGATTAACTATGGCTACACCTTC.

The gene calls are TRBV7-9 and TRBJ2-2, with TRBD1 identical over 11 bases. This CDR3 has 15 residues. The germline CDR1 and CDR2 sequences are SEHNR and FQNEAQ (reference sequence). V was clipped by 5 bases and J by 4 bases; unmatched bases: 3. The CDR3 DNA sequence: TGTGCCAGCAGCCCAGGACAGGGGGCCACCGGGGAGCTGTTTTTT. This sequence encodes CASSPGQGATGELFF.

The chain links TRBV6-1 to TRBJ1-2, with D perhaps TRBD1 (5 bases). Trimming took 7 bases from V and 8 from J, leaving 23 bases between them. The CDR3 covers 15 residues. Germline loops: CDR1 MNHNS, CDR2 SASEGT. The CDR3 region has the DNA TGTGCCAGCACCGGTTGGGCGGACAAACCTTGGGGCTACACCTTC. It is translated as CASTGWADKPWGYTF.

Concerning this clone: This specimen includes other DNA sequences encoding the same CDR3. V gene TRBV30 combines with J gene TRBJ2-7; D remains unclear. V was cut by 3 bases and J by 2 bases, with 5 bases left in between. This CDR3 spans 11 amino acids. Germline CDR1 and CDR2: GTSNPN and SVGIG (reference sequence). The CDR3 here is CAWSRTYEQYF. The CDR3 region has the DNA TGTGCCTGGAGCCGGACCTACGAGCAGTACTTC.

The chain uses TRBV5-6 and TRBJ2-2; 11 nucleotides align to TRBD1. Germline CDR1 reads SGHDT; CDR2 reads YYEEEE. Losses at the gene ends were 4 bases for V and 2 bases for J; bases not matched to a gene: 4. This CDR3 is built from 16 residues. DNA for the CDR3: TGTGCCAGCAGCCCCGGGACAGGGGGTAACACCGGGGAGCTGTTTTTT. This gives the protein CASSPGTGGNTGELFF. Full variable domain (rest looked up from reference TRBV5-6 and TRBJ2-2): DAGVTQSPTHLIKTRGQQVTLRCSPKSGHDTVSWYQQALGQGPQFIFQYYEEEERQRGNFPDRFSGHQFPNYSSELNVNALLLGDSALYLCASSPGTGGNTGELFFGEGSRLTVL.

To note about this clone: A read error may be the cause here, since a much bigger clone is one base away. CDR3 DNA: TGTGTCAGCAGTGAAGCGACAGCCACTGAAGCTTTCTTT. It codes for CVSSEATATEAFF. The J gene is TRBJ1-1, the V gene TRBV2; D may be TRBD1 (5 bases). This CDR3 has 13 amino acids. Germline loops: CDR1 SNHLY, CDR2 FYNNEI.

This clone was seen a handful of times. The chain couples TRBV5-1 to TRBJ2-7; a possible D gene is TRBD2 (5 bases). The V gene's germline CDR1 is SGHRS and CDR2 YFSETQ. The CDR3 covers 14 residues. The V and J ends lost 4 bases and 4 bases respectively, with 15 bases between them. CDR3 sequence reads: CASSREMEVYEQYF. The CDR3 DNA reads TGCGCCAGCAGCCGCGAAATGGAGGTGTACGAGCAGTACTTC.

V and J are TRBV5-1 and TRBJ1-2, with unresolved D. The germline V and J ends were trimmed by 0 bases and 5 bases, with 14 bases remaining between them. Germline assignment: CDR1 SGHRS and CDR2 YFSETQ. This CDR3 comprises 15 residues. CDR3 coding DNA: TGCGCCAGCAGCTTGGAGGCCAGCCTAGGGTATGGCTACACCTTC. It yields the protein CASSLEASLGYGYTF.

The chain is built from TRBV7-8 and TRBJ1-1; D is undetermined. Trimming left V 6 bases short and J 3 bases short, with 11 bases between. This CDR3 spans 13 amino acids. Germline V lookup: CDR1 SGHVS, CDR2 FQNEAQ. The CDR3 coding sequence is TGTGCCAGCAGAATTACTAGGGACACTGAAGCTTTCTTT. It yields the protein CASRITRDTEAFF.

This clone was observed a handful of times. The V and J genes are TRBV7-6 and TRBJ2-3; 7 bases agree with TRBD2. Germline CDR1 and CDR2: SGHVS and FNYEAQ. CDR3 length equals 17 residues. Trimming at V came to 3 bases and at J to 2 bases, leaving 11 bases not matched to a gene. CDR3 in DNA: TGTGCCAGCAGCTTGGGGAGCGGGGCAAGCCTCACAGATACGCAGTATTTT. It codes for CASSLGSGASLTDTQYF.

Many counts were recorded for this clone. DNA for the CDR3: TGTGCCAGCAGCTTAGGGGGTTCTAGCTTCAATGAGCAGTTCTTC. This encodes CASSLGGSSFNEQFF. The chain links TRBV5-6 to TRBJ2-1; weak D call: TRBD1 (6 bases). V was shortened by 2 bases and J by 6 bases, with 15 bases between the two germline ends. The CDR3 has 15 residues. The germline V gene has CDR1 SGHDT and CDR2 YYEEEE.

This clone occurred a few times. This rearrangement joins TRBV19 to TRBJ1-6; D is possibly TRBD1 (6 bases). V was cut by 2 bases and J by 0 bases, with 17 bases left in between. CDR1 is LNHDA, CDR2 SQIVND, per germline (reference sequence). CDR3 length equals 19 residues. The CDR3 sequence is CASSIRGTQSSSYNSPLHF. Here the CDR3 DNA reads TGTGCCAGTAGTATACGTGGGACACAAAGCAGCTCCTATAATTCACCCCTCCACTTT.